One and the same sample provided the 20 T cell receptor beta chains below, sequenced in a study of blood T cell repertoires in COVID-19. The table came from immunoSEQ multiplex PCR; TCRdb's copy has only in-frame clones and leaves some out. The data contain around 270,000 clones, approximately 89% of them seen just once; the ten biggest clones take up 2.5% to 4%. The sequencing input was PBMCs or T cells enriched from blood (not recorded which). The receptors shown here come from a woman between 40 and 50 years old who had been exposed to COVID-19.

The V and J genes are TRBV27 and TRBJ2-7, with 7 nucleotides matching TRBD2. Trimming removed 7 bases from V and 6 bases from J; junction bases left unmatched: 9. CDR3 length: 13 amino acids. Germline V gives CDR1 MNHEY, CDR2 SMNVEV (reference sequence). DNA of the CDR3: TGTGCCAGCAACCTCCCTGGGGGGGGCGAGCAGTACTTC. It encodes CASNLPGGGEQYF.

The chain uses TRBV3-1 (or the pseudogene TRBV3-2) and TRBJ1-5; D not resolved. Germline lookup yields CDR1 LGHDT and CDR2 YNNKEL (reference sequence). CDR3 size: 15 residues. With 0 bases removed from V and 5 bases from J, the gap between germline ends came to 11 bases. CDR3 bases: TGTGCCAGCAGCCAAGATTTGGGGAGATATCAGCCCCAGCATTTT. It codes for CASSQDLGRYQPQHF.

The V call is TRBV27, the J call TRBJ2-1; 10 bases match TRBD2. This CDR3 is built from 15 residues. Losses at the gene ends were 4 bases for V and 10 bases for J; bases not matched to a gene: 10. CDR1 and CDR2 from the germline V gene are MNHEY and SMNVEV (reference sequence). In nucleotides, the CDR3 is TGTGCCAGCAGTTCTAGCGGGGGTTCCCCGGGCGAGCAGTTCTTC. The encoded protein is CASSSSGGSPGEQFF.

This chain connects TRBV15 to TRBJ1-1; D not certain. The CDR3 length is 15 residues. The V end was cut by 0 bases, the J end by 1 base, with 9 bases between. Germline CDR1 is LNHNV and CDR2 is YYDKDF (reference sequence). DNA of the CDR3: TGTGCCACCAGCAGAGATAGAGGAGGGAACACTGAAGCTTTCTTT. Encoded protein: CATSRDRGGNTEAFF.

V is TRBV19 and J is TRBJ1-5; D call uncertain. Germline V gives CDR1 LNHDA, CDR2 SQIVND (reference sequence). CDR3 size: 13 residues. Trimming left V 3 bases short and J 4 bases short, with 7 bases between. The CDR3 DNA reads TGTGCCAGTAGTATGTCGGGTAATCAGCCCCAGCATTTT. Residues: CASSMSGNQPQHF.

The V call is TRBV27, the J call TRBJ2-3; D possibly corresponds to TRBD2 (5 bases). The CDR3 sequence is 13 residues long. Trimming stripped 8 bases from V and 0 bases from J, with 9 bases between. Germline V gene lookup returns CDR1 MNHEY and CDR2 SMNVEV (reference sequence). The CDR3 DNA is TGTGCCAGCCGTGGGAGTAGCACAGATACGCAGTATTTT. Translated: CASRGSSTDTQYF.

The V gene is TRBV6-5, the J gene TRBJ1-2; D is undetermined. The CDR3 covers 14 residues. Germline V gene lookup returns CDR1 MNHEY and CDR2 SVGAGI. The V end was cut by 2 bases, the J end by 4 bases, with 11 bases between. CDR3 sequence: CASSYEAGGYGYTF. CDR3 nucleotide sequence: TGTGCCAGCAGTTACGAGGCAGGAGGCTATGGCTACACCTTC.

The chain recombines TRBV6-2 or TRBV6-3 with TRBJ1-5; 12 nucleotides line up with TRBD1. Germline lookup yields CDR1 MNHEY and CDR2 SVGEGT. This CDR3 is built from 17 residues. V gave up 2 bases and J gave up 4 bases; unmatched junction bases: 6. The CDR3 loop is CASSYKGQGARNQPQHF. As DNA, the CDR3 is TGTGCCAGCAGTTACAAGGGACAGGGGGCTAGAAATCAGCCCCAGCATTTT.

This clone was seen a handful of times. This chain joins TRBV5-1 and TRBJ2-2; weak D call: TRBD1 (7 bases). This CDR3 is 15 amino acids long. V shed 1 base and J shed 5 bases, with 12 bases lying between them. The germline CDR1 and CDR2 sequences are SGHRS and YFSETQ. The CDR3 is CASSLTPGGTGELFF. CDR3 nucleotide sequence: TGCGCCAGCAGCTTGACCCCAGGGGGGACCGGGGAGCTGTTTTTT.

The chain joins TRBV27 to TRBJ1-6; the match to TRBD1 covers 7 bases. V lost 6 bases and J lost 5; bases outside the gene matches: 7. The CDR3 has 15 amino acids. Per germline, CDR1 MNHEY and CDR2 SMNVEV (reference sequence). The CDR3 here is CASSLWDRNNSPLHF. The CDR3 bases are TGTGCCAGCAGCCTCTGGGACAGAAATAATTCACCCCTCCACTTT.

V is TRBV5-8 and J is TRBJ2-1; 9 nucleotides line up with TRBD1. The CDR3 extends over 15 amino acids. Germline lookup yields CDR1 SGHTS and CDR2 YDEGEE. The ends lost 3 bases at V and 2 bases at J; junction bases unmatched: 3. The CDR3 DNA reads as TGTGCCAGCAGCTGGGGACAGGGAACCTACAATGAGCAGTTCTTC. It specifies CASSWGQGTYNEQFF.

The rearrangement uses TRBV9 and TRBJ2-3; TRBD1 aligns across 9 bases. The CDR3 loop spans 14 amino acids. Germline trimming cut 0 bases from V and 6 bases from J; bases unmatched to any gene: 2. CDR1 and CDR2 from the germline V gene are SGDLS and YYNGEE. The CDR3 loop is CASSVVTGGDTQYF. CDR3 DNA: TGTGCCAGCAGCGTAGTGACAGGGGGGGATACGCAGTATTTT.

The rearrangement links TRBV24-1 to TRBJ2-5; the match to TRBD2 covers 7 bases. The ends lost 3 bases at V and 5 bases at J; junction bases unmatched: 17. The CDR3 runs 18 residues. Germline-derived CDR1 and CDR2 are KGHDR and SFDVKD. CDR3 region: CATSDPSPRGDVWETQYF. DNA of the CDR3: TGTGCCACCAGTGATCCGTCCCCTCGGGGGGACGTGTGGGAGACCCAGTACTTC.

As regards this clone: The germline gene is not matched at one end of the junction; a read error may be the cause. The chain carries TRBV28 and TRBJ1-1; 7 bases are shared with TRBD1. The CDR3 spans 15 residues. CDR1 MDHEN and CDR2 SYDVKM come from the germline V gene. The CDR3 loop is CASRTGQVRNAEAFF. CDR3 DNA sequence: TGTGCCAGCAGAACCGGACAGGTGCGGAACGCTGAAGCTTTCTTT. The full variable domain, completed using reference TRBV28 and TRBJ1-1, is DVKVTQSSRYLVKRTGEKVFLECVQDMDHENMFWYRQDPGLGLRLIYFSYDVKMKEKGDIPEGYSVSREKKERFSLILESASTNQTSMYLCASRTGQVRNAEAFFGQGTRLTVV.

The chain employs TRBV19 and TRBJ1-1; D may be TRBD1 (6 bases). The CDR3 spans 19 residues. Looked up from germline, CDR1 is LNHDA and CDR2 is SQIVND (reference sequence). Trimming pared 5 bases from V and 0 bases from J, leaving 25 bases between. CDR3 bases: TGTGCCAGTAGTGTACAACCGGGCCTAAAGAGGGACATGAACACTGAAGCTTTCTTT. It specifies CASSVQPGLKRDMNTEAFF.

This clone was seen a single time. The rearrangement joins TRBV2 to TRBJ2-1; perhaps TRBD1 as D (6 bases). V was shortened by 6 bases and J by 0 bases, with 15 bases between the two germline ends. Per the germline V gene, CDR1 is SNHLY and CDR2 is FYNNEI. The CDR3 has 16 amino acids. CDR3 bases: TGTGCCAGCAGGGGGAACACAGGGAGCTCCTACAATGAGCAGTTCTTC. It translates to CASRGNTGSSYNEQFF.

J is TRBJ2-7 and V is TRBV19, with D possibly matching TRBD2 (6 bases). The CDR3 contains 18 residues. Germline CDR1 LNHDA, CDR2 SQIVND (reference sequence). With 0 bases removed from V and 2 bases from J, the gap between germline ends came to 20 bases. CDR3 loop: CASSIETGTLQPTYEQYF. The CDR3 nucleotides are TGTGCCAGTAGTATAGAGACCGGGACTCTACAACCAACCTACGAGCAGTACTTC.

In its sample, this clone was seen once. CDR3 residues: CATGALHNEQFF. The CDR3 DNA is TGTGCCACCGGTGCCCTCCACAATGAGCAGTTCTTC. The V and J genes are TRBV24-1 and TRBJ2-1, with no clear D. V lost 9 bases to trimming and J lost 5 bases, with 10 bases between them. The CDR3 has 12 residues. The germline CDR1 and CDR2 sequences are KGHDR and SFDVKD.

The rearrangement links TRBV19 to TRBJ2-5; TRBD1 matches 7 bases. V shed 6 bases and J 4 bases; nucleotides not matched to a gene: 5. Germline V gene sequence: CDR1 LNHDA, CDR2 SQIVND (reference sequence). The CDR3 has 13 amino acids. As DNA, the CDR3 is TGTGCCAGTAGGAGGGGGCGCGCAGAGACCCAGTACTTC. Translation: CASRRGRAETQYF. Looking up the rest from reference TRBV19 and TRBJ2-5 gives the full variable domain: DGGITQSPKYLFRKEGQNVTLSCEQNLNHDAMYWYRQDPGQGLRLIYYSQIVNDFQKGDIAEGYSVSREKKESFPLTVTSAQKNPTAFYLCASRRGRAETQYFGPGTRLLVL.

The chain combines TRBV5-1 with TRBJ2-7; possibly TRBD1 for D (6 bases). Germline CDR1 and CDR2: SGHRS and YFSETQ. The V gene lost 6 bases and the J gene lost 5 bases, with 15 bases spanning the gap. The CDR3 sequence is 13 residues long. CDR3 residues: CASNRVGGNEQYF. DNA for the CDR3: TGCGCCAGCAACAGGGTTGGAGGAAACGAGCAGTACTTC.